Shown below are 16 T cell receptor beta chains from a single sample sequenced in a study of graft-versus-host responses after intestinal transplantation. The data were produced by immunoSEQ multiplex PCR, yet TCRdb's version contains in-frame clones alone and is incomplete. The table lists approximately 68,000 clones, 85% to 90% of them singletons. Their recognized antigens are unknown. The sequencing used unstimulated CD8+ T cells sorted from spleen or lymph node cells, collected before transplant. These receptors all come from a human donor who was the organ donor for an intestinal transplant.

The rearrangement joins TRBV6-4 to TRBJ1-1, with D possibly matching TRBD1 (6 bases). The CDR3 covers 14 residues. Germline CDR1 reads MRHNA; CDR2 reads SNTAGT. Trimming took off 3 bases at V and 2 bases at J, with 10 bases between the two ends. CDR3 bases: TGTGCCAGCAGTGAACAGGGAGATAACACTGAAGCTTTCTTT. It yields the protein CASSEQGDNTEAFF.

The chain carries TRBV10-1 and TRBJ2-7, with 8 bases that match TRBD1. CDR3 size: 15 residues. The ends lost 8 bases at V and 4 bases at J; junction bases unmatched: 13. Germline V gene data show CDR1 as WNHNN and CDR2 as SYGVQD (reference sequence). CDR3 DNA sequence: TGCGCCAGCCGGCGACACCGGGACAGGTTTTACGAGCAGTACGTC. Residues: CASRRHRDRFYEQYV.

The rearrangement uses TRBV5-4 and TRBJ1-6, with D uncertain. The CDR3 is 14 residues long. V was clipped by 3 bases and J by 6 bases, with 10 bases between them. Per germline, CDR1 SGHNT and CDR2 YYREEE (reference sequence). Here the CDR3 reads CASSSQPTNSPLHF. The CDR3 bases are TGTGCCAGCAGCTCCCAACCTACTAATTCACCCCTCCACTTT. The full variable domain, completed using reference TRBV5-4 and TRBJ1-6, is ETGVTQSPTHLIKTRGQQVTLRCSSQSGHNTVSWYQQALGQGPQFIFQYYREEENGRGNFPPRFSGLQFPNYSSELNVNALELDDSALYLCASSSQPTNSPLHFGNGTRLTVT.

This chain links TRBV4-1 with TRBJ2-1, with 7 bases that match TRBD2. Per the germline V gene, CDR1 is MGHRA and CDR2 is YSYEKL. The J segment lost 8 bases and the V segment lost 5 bases, leaving 9 bases of the junction unmatched. This CDR3 region has 14 residues. The CDR3 is CASSNPAGRYEQFF. The CDR3 DNA reads as TGCGCCAGCAGCAACCCCGCCGGGAGGTATGAGCAGTTCTTC.

The chain uses TRBV6-5 and TRBJ1-2; TRBD1 agrees at 11 bases. This CDR3 contains 15 residues. V trimming: 4 bases; J trimming: 3 bases; junction bases outside the gene matches: 4. CDR1 and CDR2 (germline): MNHEY, SVGAGI. The CDR3 spells CASSWGQGVDYGYTF. The CDR3 region has the DNA TGTGCCAGCAGTTGGGGACAGGGGGTTGACTATGGCTACACCTTC.

The V and J genes are TRBV27 and TRBJ2-7; 8 nucleotides agree with TRBD1. With 4 bases clipped from V and 6 bases from J, the junction kept 8 bases outside the gene matches. From germline, CDR1 is MNHEY and CDR2 SMNVEV (reference sequence). The CDR3 is 14 amino acids. The CDR3 DNA reads as TGTGCCAGCAGTTCTAGGACAGGGATGGTCGAGCAGTACGTC. Its protein product is CASSSRTGMVEQYV.

V gene TRBV11-2 combines with J gene TRBJ1-2; D gene unclear. This CDR3 is 13 amino acids long. CDR1 and CDR2 (germline): SGHAT, FQNNGV. Trimming shortened V by 5 bases and J by 6 bases, and 13 bases separated the two germline ends. Here the CDR3 reads CASSPSGPDGYTF. Here the CDR3 DNA reads TGTGCCAGCAGCCCCAGTGGTCCTGATGGCTACACCTTC.

This clone was detected once. The chain combines TRBV7-9 with TRBJ2-5; no clear D. CDR3 size: 16 residues. Germline values: CDR1 SEHNR, CDR2 FQNEAQ (reference sequence). The V end lost 4 bases, the J end lost 5 bases, and 20 bases lay between the germline ends. The CDR3 sequence: CASSSYPQAAGETQYF. DNA of the CDR3: TGTGCCAGCAGCTCGTACCCCCAAGCAGCCGGGGAGACCCAGTACTTC.

By sample fraction, this clone is medium-sized. V usage is TRBV10-3 and J usage is TRBJ2-1, with D possibly TRBD2 on 5 matching bases. CDR1 is ENHRY and CDR2 is SYGVKD in the germline V gene. This CDR3 spans 14 amino acids. The V end was cut by 6 bases, the J end by 8 bases, with 17 bases between. CDR3 in amino acids: CAIRDPGVLDEQFF. The CDR3, as DNA: TGTGCCATCAGGGACCCCGGGGTTCTCGATGAGCAGTTCTTC.

This clone was recorded only once. The CDR3 sequence is CASSERGGGSHFGAFF. The CDR3 DNA reads as TGTGCCAGCAGTGAAAGAGGGGGGGGAAGTCATTTTGGAGCTTTCTTT. This sequence joins TRBV6-1 and TRBJ1-1, with D possibly matching TRBD1 (6 bases). The germline gives CDR1 MNHNS, CDR2 SASEGT. The CDR3 consists of 16 residues. Trimming stripped 2 bases from V and 10 bases from J, with 23 bases between.

The chain carries TRBV5-1 and TRBJ2-3; 8 bases match TRBD2. Per the germline V gene, CDR1 is SGHRS and CDR2 is YFSETQ. The CDR3 spans 17 residues. The trim removed 0 bases at V and 2 bases at J, leaving 8 bases unmatched. DNA for the CDR3: TGCGCCAGCAGCTTGGAGGCTAGCGGGTCTCTCACAGATACGCAGTATTTT. Its translation: CASSLEASGSLTDTQYF.

The V call is TRBV7-8, the J call TRBJ1-6; the D gene is possibly TRBD1 (6 bases). Germline V lookup: CDR1 SGHVS, CDR2 FQNEAQ. Trimming left V 5 bases short and J 6 bases short, with 14 bases between. The CDR3 is 15 residues long. As DNA, the CDR3 is TGTGCCAGCAGCGCCCAGGGGTTTGGTAATTCACCCCTCCACTTT. It codes for CASSAQGFGNSPLHF.

The rearrangement uses TRBV7-6 and TRBJ1-2; 7 positions agree with TRBD1. With 6 bases clipped from V and 3 bases from J, the junction kept 4 bases outside the gene matches. Germline lookup yields CDR1 SGHVS and CDR2 FNYEAQ. The CDR3 contains 13 residues. CDR3 in amino acids: CASSSDRDYGYTF. In DNA, the CDR3 is TGTGCCAGCAGTTCAGACAGGGACTATGGCTACACCTTC.

The CDR3 sequence is CASSLAAGQETQYF. CDR3 bases: TGTGCCAGCAGCTTAGCAGCGGGGCAAGAGACCCAGTACTTC. This chain uses TRBV11-1 with TRBJ2-5, with 7 bases fitting TRBD2. V lost 0 bases, J lost 2 bases, and 0 bases stayed unmatched. This CDR3 is 14 amino acids long. Germline V lookup: CDR1 SGHAT, CDR2 FQDESV (reference sequence). The variable domain in full, with the rest retrieved from reference TRBV11-1 and TRBJ2-5, is EAEVAQSPRYKITEKSQAVAFWCDPISGHATLYWYRQILGQGPELLVQFQDESVVDDSQLPKDRFSAERLKGVDSTLKIQPAELGDSAMYLCASSLAAGQETQYFGPGTRLLVL.

This chain links TRBV7-8 with TRBJ1-2; D possibly corresponds to TRBD1 (5 bases). The CDR3 is made up of 15 amino acids. V lost 4 bases and J lost 3, with 15 bases in between. Germline V gene sequence: CDR1 SGHVS, CDR2 FQNEAQ. This CDR3 reads CASSSSWTTDYGYTF. The CDR3 region has the DNA TGTGCCAGCAGCTCCAGTTGGACAACTGACTATGGCTACACCTTC.

This clone was seen a few times. V is TRBV6-4 and J is TRBJ2-2, with TRBD2 matching over 11 bases. The CDR3 is made up of 17 amino acids. Unmatched junction bases numbered 5, after V lost 3 bases and J lost 2 bases. Germline CDR1 and CDR2: MRHNA and SNTAGT. The CDR3 protein is CASSEDSGGVNTGELFF. DNA for the CDR3: TGTGCCAGCAGTGAAGATAGCGGGGGGGTAAACACCGGGGAGCTGTTTTTT.